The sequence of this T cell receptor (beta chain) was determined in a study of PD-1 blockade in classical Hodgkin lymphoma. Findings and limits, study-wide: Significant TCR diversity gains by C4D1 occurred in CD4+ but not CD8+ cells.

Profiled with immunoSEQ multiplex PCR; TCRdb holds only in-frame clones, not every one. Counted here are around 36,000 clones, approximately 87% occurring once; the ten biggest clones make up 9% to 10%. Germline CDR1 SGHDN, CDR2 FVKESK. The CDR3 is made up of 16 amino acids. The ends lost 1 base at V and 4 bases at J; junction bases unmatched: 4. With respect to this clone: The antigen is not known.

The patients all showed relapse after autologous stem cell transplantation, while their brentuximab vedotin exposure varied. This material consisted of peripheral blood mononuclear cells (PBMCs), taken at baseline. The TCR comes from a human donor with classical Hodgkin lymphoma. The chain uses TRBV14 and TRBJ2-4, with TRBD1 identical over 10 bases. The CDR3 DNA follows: TGTGCCAGCAGCCAAGTTTGGGGACAGGGGAAAAACATTCAGTACTTC. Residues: CASSQVWGQGKNIQYF. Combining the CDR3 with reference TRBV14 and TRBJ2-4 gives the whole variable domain EAGVTQFPSHSVIEKGQTVTLRCDPISGHDNLYWYRRVMGKEIKFLLHFVKESKQDESGMPNNRFLAERTGGTYSTLKVQPAELEDSGVYFCASSQVWGQGKNIQYFGAGTRLSVL.